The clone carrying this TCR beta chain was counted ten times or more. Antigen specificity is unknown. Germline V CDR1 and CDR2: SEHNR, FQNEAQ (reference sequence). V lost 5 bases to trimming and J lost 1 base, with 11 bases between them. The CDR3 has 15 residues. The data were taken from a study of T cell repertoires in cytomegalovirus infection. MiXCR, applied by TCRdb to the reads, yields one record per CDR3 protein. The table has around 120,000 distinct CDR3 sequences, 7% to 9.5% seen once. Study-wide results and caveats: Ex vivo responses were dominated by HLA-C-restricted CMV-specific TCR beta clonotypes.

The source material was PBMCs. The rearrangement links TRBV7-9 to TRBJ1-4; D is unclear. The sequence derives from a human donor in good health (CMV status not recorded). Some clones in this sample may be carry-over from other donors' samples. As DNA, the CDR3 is TGTGCCAGCAGCCCTACGTATGAAACTAATGAAAAACTGTTTTTT. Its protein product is CASSPTYETNEKLFF. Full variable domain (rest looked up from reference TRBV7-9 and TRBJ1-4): DTGVSQNPRHKITKRGQNVTFRCDPISEHNRLYWYRQTLGQGPEFLTYFQNEAQLEKSRLLSDRFSAERPKGSFSTLEIQRTEQGDSAMYLCASSPTYETNEKLFFGSGTQLSVL.